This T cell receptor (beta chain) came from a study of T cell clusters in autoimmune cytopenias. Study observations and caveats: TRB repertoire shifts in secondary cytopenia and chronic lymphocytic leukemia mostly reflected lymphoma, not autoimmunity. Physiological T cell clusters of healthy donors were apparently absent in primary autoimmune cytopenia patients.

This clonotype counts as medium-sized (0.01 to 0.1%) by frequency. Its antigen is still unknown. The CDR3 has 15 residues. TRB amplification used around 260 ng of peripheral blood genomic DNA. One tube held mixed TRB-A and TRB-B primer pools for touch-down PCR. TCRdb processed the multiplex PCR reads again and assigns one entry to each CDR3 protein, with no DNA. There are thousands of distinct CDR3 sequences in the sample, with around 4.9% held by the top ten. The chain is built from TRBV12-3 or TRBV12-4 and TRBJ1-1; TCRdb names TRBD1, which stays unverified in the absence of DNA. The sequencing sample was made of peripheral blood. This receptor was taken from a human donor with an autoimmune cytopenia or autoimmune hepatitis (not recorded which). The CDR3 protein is CASSLGQGYHTEAFF.